The sample holds many counts of the clone carrying this TCR beta chain. The data were obtained in a study of blood T cells in healthy people across ages. For the second PCR, which ran for roughly 6 to 12 cycles, a sample-barcoded 5' primer and a J-beta primer mix were used. TCRdb ran MiXCR on the 5' RACE reads and lists one entry per CDR3 protein. The profile shows 1.5 million to 2 million distinct CDR3 sequences, 30% to 35% of them singletons. Sequencing input: blood. This clonotype was sampled from a woman younger than 45 in good health.

CDR3 nucleotides: TGCAGCGTTCGGAGACAGACCTCCTACGAGCAGTACTTC. It is translated as CSVRRQTSYEQYF. The chain carries TRBV29-1 and TRBJ2-7; D is possibly TRBD1 (5 bases). Trimming removed 5 bases at V and 0 bases at J, with 11 bases between. From germline, CDR1 is SQVTM and CDR2 ANQGSEA. The CDR3 loop spans 13 amino acids.